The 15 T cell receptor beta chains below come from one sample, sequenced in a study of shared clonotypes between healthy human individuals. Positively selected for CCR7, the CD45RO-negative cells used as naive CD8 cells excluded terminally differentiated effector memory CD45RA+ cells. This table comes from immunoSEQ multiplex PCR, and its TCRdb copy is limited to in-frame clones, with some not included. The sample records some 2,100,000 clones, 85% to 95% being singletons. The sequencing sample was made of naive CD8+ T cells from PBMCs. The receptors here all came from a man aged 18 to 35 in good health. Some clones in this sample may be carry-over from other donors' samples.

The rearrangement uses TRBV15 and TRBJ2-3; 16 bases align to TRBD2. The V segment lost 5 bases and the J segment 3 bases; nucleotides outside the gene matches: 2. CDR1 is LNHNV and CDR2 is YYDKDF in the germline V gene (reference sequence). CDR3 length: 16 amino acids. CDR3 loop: CATSGGLAGGTDTQYF. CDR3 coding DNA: TGTGCCACCAGCGGGGGACTAGCGGGAGGGACAGATACGCAGTATTTT.

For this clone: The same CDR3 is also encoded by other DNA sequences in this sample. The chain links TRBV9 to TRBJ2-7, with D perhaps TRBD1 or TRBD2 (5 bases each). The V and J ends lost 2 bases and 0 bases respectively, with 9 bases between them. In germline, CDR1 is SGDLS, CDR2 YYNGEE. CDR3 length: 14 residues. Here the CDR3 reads CASSVGPSSYEQYF. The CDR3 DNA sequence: TGTGCCAGCAGCGTGGGACCGAGCTCCTACGAGCAGTACTTC.

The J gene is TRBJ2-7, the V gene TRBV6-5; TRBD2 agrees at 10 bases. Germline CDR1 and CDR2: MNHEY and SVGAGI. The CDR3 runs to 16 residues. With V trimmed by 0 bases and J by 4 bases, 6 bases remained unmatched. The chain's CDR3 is CASSYSSGRRMYEQYF. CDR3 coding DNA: TGTGCCAGCAGTTACTCTAGCGGGAGGCGGATGTACGAGCAGTACTTC.

CDR3 residues: CASSAEGSYSTDTQYF. CDR3 sequence (DNA): TGTGCCAGCAGCGCCGAAGGGAGTTATAGCACAGATACGCAGTATTTT. The chain combines TRBV9 with TRBJ2-3, with D perhaps TRBD2 (5 bases). Germline-derived CDR1 and CDR2 are SGDLS and YYNGEE. Trimming pared 3 bases from V and 0 bases from J, leaving 14 bases between. This CDR3 has 16 amino acids.

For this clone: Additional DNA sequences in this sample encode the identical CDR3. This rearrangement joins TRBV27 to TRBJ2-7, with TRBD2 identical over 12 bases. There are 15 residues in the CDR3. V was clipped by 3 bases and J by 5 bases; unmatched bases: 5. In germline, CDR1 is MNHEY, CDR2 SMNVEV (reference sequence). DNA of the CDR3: TGTGCCAGCAGTTTCCTAGCGGGAGGGCCCCACGAGCAGTACTTC. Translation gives CASSFLAGGPHEQYF.

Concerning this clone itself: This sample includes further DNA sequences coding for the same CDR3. The CDR3 loop is CASSLSAGASNQPQHF. As DNA, the CDR3 is TGTGCCAGCAGTTTATCAGCCGGGGCCAGCAATCAGCCCCAGCATTTT. The chain couples TRBV27 to TRBJ1-5; maybe TRBD1 (5 bases). Between the trimmed V and J ends, which lost 0 bases and 1 base, there was a span of 10 bases. CDR1 and CDR2 (germline): MNHEY, SMNVEV (reference sequence). This CDR3 has 16 amino acids.

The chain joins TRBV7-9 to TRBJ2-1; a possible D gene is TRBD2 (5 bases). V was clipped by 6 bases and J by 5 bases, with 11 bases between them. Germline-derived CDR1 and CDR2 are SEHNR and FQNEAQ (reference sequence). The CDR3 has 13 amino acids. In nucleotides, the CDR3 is TGTGCCAGCAGGTTGGGAGCCCACAATGAGCAGTTCTTC. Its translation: CASRLGAHNEQFF.

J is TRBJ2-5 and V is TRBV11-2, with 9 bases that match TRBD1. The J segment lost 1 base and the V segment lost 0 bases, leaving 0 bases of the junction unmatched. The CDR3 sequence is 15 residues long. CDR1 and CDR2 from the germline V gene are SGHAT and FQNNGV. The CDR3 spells CASSLEDRGQETQYF. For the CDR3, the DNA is TGTGCCAGCAGCTTAGAGGACAGGGGCCAAGAGACCCAGTACTTC. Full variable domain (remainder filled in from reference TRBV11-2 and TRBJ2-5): EAGVAQSPRYKIIEKRQSVAFWCNPISGHATLYWYQQILGQGPKLLIQFQNNGVVDDSQLPKDRFSAERLKGVDSTLKIQPAKLEDSAVYLCASSLEDRGQETQYFGPGTRLLVL.

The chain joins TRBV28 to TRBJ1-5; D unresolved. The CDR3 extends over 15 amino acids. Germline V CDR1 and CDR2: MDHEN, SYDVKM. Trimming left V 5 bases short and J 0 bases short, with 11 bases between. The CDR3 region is CASSPLGNSNQPQHF. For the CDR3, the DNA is TGTGCCAGCAGTCCCTTGGGGAATAGCAATCAGCCCCAGCATTTT.

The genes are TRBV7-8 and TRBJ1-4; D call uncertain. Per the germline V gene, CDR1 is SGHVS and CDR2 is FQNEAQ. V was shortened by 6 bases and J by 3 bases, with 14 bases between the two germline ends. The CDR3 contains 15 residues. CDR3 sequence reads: CASRRRRDANEKLFF. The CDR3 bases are TGTGCCAGCAGGAGACGACGGGATGCTAATGAAAAACTGTTTTTT. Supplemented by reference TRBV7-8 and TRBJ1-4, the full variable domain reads GAGVSQSPRYKVAKRGQDVALRCDPISGHVSLFWYQQALGQGPEFLTYFQNEAQLDKSGLPSDRFFAERPEGSVSTLKIQRTQQEDSAVYLCASRRRRDANEKLFFGSGTQLSVL.

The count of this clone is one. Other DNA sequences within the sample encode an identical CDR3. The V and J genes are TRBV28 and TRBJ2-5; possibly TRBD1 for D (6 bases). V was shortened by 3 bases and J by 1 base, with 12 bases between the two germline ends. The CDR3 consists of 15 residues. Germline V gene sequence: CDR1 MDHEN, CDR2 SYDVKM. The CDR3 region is CASSFRGRGQETQYF. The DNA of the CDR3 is TGTGCCAGCAGTTTTAGGGGCAGGGGCCAAGAGACCCAGTACTTC.

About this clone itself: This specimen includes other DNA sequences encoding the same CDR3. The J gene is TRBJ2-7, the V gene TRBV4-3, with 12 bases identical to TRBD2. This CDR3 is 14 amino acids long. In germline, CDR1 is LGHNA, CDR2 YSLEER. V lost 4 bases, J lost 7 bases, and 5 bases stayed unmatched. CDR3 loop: CASSPTSGSREQYF. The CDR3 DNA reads TGCGCCAGCAGCCCGACTAGCGGGAGCAGGGAGCAGTACTTC.

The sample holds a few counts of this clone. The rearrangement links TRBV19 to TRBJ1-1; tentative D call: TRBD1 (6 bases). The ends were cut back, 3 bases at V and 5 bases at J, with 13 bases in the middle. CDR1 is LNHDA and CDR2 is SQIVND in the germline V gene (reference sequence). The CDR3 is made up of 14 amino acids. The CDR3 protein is CASSIGGGFTEAFF. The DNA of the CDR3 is TGTGCCAGTAGTATTGGGGGCGGTTTTACTGAAGCTTTCTTT.

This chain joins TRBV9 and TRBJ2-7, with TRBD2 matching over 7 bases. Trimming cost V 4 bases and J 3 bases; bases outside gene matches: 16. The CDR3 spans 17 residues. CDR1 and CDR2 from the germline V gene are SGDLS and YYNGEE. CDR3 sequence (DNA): TGTGCCAGCAGCCCTCGCCCGGGGAGGGTCCAAGACTACGAGCAGTACTTC. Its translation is CASSPRPGRVQDYEQYF. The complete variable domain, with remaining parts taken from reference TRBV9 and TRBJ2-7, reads DSGVTQTPKHLITATGQRVTLRCSPRSGDLSVYWYQQSLDQGLQFLIQYYNGEERAKGNILERFSAQQFPDLHSELNLSSLELGDSALYFCASSPRPGRVQDYEQYFGPGTRLTVT.

The CDR3 coding sequence is TGTGCCAGCAGCTCGTACGGGACTAGCGGAGCCAATGAGCAGTTCTTC. Its protein is CASSSYGTSGANEQFF. The chain uses TRBV13 and TRBJ2-1; 11 bases map to TRBD2. Looked up from germline, CDR1 is PRHDT and CDR2 is FYEKMQ (reference sequence). This CDR3 has 16 residues. Trimming cost V 4 bases and J 6 bases; bases outside gene matches: 8.